This TCR beta chain was recorded in a study of blood T cell repertoires in COVID-19. For the study at large: Nucleic acid was either cDNA or gDNA, and it came from T cells, B-cell-depleted T cells, or PBMCs.

The length of the CDR3 is 14 residues. The germline gives CDR1 SGHRS, CDR2 YFSETQ. V was clipped by 1 base and J by 0 bases, with 8 bases between them. Enrollees, about 18 to 89 years old, lived in approximately 25 US areas. Participant-given clinical history determined each cohort assignment. This clone has a single count. Other DNA sequences within the sample encode an identical CDR3. Original data processing: Researchers report that nucleated cell counts were estimated from reference gene primer amplification. TCRdb's table, derived via immunoSEQ multiplex PCR, lists solely in-frame clones and lacks some. That table furnishes V, J and clone size, whereas the DNA furnished D and trimming. The top ten hold 3.1% of the sample, which has 200,000 to 300,000 clones, around 90% seen once.

The sample comprised PBMCs or T cells enriched from blood (not recorded which). J is TRBJ2-7 and V is TRBV5-1, with TRBD1 as a possible D gene (5 bases). This clonotype originated in a woman aged 40 to 55 who had been exposed to COVID-19. The DNA of the CDR3 is TGCGCCAGCAGCTTGCAGGGAAGCTCCTACGAGCAGTACTTC. Protein sequence: CASSLQGSSYEQYF.